This entry lists 3 T cell receptor beta chains sequenced from one sample in a study of blood T cell repertoires in COVID-19. Clones were read by immunoSEQ multiplex PCR, and TCRdb kept only the in-frame ones, dropping some. This sample carries 150,000 to 180,000 clones, roughly 85% of them seen once, and the ten largest clones take 8.3%. Material for sequencing was peripheral blood. These receptors came from a woman aged 55-70 years with COVID-19, enrolled during active disease.

The chain is built from TRBV5-5 and TRBJ2-2; 12 bases agree with TRBD2. The CDR3 contains 16 residues. From germline, CDR1 is SGHKS and CDR2 YYEKEE (reference sequence). Germline trimming cut 2 bases from V and 5 bases from J; bases unmatched to any gene: 4. The CDR3 reads CASSFGGLAGTGELFF. In DNA, the CDR3 is TGTGCCAGCAGCTTTGGCGGACTAGCGGGGACCGGGGAGCTGTTTTTT.

The chain has TRBV30 and TRBJ2-7, with D possibly matching TRBD2 (6 bases). The V end was cut by 1 base, the J end by 2 bases, with 18 bases between. CDR3 length equals 16 residues. The germline V gene encodes CDR1 GTSNPN and CDR2 SVGIG (reference sequence). Written as DNA, the CDR3 is TGTGCCTGGAGTGACCCCCGAGGAGGGAGCCCCTACGAGCAGTACGTC. Residues: CAWSDPRGGSPYEQYV.

The CDR3 here is CASSQIGTGGLELFF. DNA of the CDR3: TGTGCCAGCAGCCAAATTGGGACAGGGGGCTTGGAACTGTTTTTT. The chain is built from TRBV27 and TRBJ1-4, with 12 nucleotides matching TRBD1. This CDR3 has 15 residues. Germline trimming cut 6 bases from V and 12 bases from J; bases unmatched to any gene: 11. Germline CDR1 reads MNHEY; CDR2 reads SMNVEV (reference sequence). Variable domain in full (rest from reference TRBV27 and TRBJ1-4): EAQVTQNPRYLITVTGKKLTVTCSQNMNHEYMSWYRQDPGLGLRQIYYSMNVEVTDKGDVPEGYKVSRKEKRNFPLILESPSPNQTSLYFCASSQIGTGGLELFFGSGTQLSVL.